The 28 T cell receptor beta chains presented below share a single source sample, sequenced in a study of beta chain features in type 1 diabetes. Of the isolated RNA, all was reverse transcribed, and so the sequenced material was expressed TCRB transcripts. Libraries were prepared by immunoSEQ multiplex PCR; TCRdb keeps only in-frame clonotypes and omits some of them. The sample consists of fewer than 150,000 clones, less than 9% of them appearing once. The sample taken for sequencing was central memory CD4+ T cells from blood. All receptors come from a young woman in good health.

The V gene is TRBV5-1, the J gene TRBJ2-3; 10 nucleotides align to TRBD2. V lost 4 bases, J lost 4 bases, and 6 bases stayed unmatched. CDR3 size: 15 residues. In germline, CDR1 is SGHRS, CDR2 YFSETQ. The CDR3 DNA reads TGCGCCAGCAGCCCCGGACTAGCGGTCCCAGATACGCAGTATTTT. This encodes CASSPGLAVPDTQYF.

This clone was detected a few times. The gene calls are TRBV23-1 and TRBJ1-4, with 9 bases that match TRBD1. TRBV23-1 is identified as an open reading frame with a role that is uncertain. The length of the CDR3 is 17 residues. Losses at the gene ends were 3 bases for V and 1 base for J; bases not matched to a gene: 6. CDR3: CASSHLGQGRTNEKLFF. CDR3 nucleotide sequence: TGCGCCAGCAGTCATTTAGGACAGGGGAGAACTAATGAAAAACTGTTTTTT.

This clone was seen a few times. V gene TRBV18 combines with J gene TRBJ2-7, with TRBD2 as a possible D gene (5 bases). This CDR3 spans 14 amino acids. Germline CDR1 reads KGHSH; CDR2 reads LQKENI. V was shortened by 0 bases and J by 6 bases, with 12 bases between the two germline ends. CDR3 residues: CASSPPSFAGEQYF. The CDR3, as DNA: TGTGCCAGCTCACCACCGAGCTTTGCGGGCGAGCAGTACTTC. Full variable domain (outside the CDR3, taken from reference TRBV18 and TRBJ2-7): NAGVMQNPRHLVRRRGQEARLRCSPMKGHSHVYWYRQLPEEGLKFMVYLQKENIIDESGMPKERFSAEFPKEGPSILRIQQVVRGDSAAYFCASSPPSFAGEQYFGPGTRLTVT.

A few counts support this clone. The chain has TRBV6-6 and TRBJ2-7; no firm D call. V was clipped by 5 bases and J by 8 bases, with 25 bases between them. Germline assignment: CDR1 MNHNY and CDR2 SVGAGI (reference sequence). CDR3 length: 16 amino acids. This chain's CDR3 is CASSPLSLPVAVKQYF. CDR3 in DNA: TGTGCCAGCAGTCCATTGTCACTGCCCGTCGCCGTTAAGCAGTACTTC.

This chain joins TRBV4-2 and TRBJ2-7; TRBD2 matches at 8 bases. Looked up from germline, CDR1 is LGHNA and CDR2 is YNFKEQ. CDR3 size: 16 residues. Germline trimming cut 4 bases from V and 0 bases from J; bases unmatched to any gene: 8. DNA for the CDR3: TGTGCCAGCAGCCGAGATGCCGGGACTAGCTCCTACGAGCAGTACTTC. Translated: CASSRDAGTSSYEQYF.

The V call is TRBV4-2, the J call TRBJ2-1, with D possibly TRBD1 on 5 matching bases. The germline V and J ends were trimmed by 4 bases and 3 bases, with 16 bases remaining between them. This CDR3 contains 16 residues. The V gene's germline CDR1 is LGHNA and CDR2 YNFKEQ. The CDR3 DNA reads as TGTGCCAGCAGCCGAGGATCCCAGGGCATCTACAATGAGCAGTTCTTC. Protein: CASSRGSQGIYNEQFF.

This chain uses TRBV27 with TRBJ2-7; 8 nucleotides agree with TRBD1. The V segment lost 2 bases and the J segment 5 bases; nucleotides outside the gene matches: 5. This CDR3 contains 14 residues. Per germline, CDR1 MNHEY and CDR2 SMNVEV (reference sequence). CDR3 coding DNA: TGTGCCAGCAGTTTAAGAGGACAGGGAAACGAGCAGTACTTC. Translating it yields CASSLRGQGNEQYF.

The rearrangement links TRBV25-1 to TRBJ1-2, with D unclear. Per the germline V gene, CDR1 is MGHDK and CDR2 is SYGVNS. Trimming shortened V by 5 bases and J by 7 bases, and 23 bases separated the two germline ends. CDR3 size: 16 residues. CDR3 bases: TGTGCCAGCAGTACCCGGGGATACAGTGGTGTGGTTGGCTACACCTTC. Translating it yields CASSTRGYSGVVGYTF.

The chain uses TRBV7-2 and TRBJ2-7; no definite D call. The CDR3 consists of 14 residues. Germline V gene lookup returns CDR1 SGHTA and CDR2 FQGNSA. V lost 1 base and J 5 bases, leaving 12 bases between the germline ends. CDR3 sequence: CASSLGSLVNEQYF. DNA for the CDR3: TGTGCCAGCAGCTTAGGGAGCTTGGTCAACGAGCAGTACTTC.

This clone was counted a few times. The chain combines TRBV29-1 with TRBJ2-3, with 8 bases matching TRBD2. CDR3 length: 14 residues. In germline, CDR1 is SQVTM, CDR2 ANQGSEA. With V trimmed by 1 base and J by 6 bases, 6 bases remained unmatched. For the CDR3, the DNA is TGCAGCGTTGAAGGACAGCGGGAGTGGGATACGCAGTATTTT. It codes for CSVEGQREWDTQYF.

The gene calls are TRBV9 and TRBJ1-4; the D gene is possibly TRBD1 (5 bases). Germline CDR1 SGDLS, CDR2 YYNGEE. The CDR3 contains 18 residues. V was cut by 0 bases and J by 7 bases, with 22 bases left in between. This chain's CDR3 is CASSVDGGTGGPGEKLFF. The DNA of the CDR3 is TGTGCCAGCAGCGTAGATGGAGGGACGGGTGGGCCTGGTGAAAAACTGTTTTTT.

This sequence joins TRBV11-2 and TRBJ2-2; 10 bases fit TRBD1. The CDR3 runs 16 residues. Germline CDR1 and CDR2: SGHAT and FQNNGV. V trimming: 3 bases; J trimming: 3 bases; junction bases outside the gene matches: 4. The CDR3 nucleotides are TGTGCCAGCAGCTTCCCGACAGGGGGCTACACCGGGGAGCTGTTTTTT. Amino acids: CASSFPTGGYTGELFF.

In its sample, this clone was seen many times. The chain uses TRBV29-1 and TRBJ2-5; D remains unclear. Germline loops: CDR1 SQVTM, CDR2 ANQGSEA. This CDR3 spans 13 amino acids. Trimming pared 7 bases from V and 1 base from J, leaving 13 bases between. CDR3 in amino acids: CSATDGFQETQYF. The CDR3 DNA sequence: TGCAGCGCCACCGACGGGTTCCAAGAGACCCAGTACTTC.

This clone was found a few times. This chain links TRBV5-1 with TRBJ2-2; D is possibly TRBD1 (5 bases). Trimming took off 0 bases at V and 7 bases at J, with 16 bases between the two ends. The CDR3 runs to 16 residues. Germline-derived CDR1 and CDR2 are SGHRS and YFSETQ. CDR3 amino acids: CASSLVGASGGGELFF. CDR3 in DNA: TGCGCCAGCAGCTTGGTAGGGGCCTCAGGCGGCGGGGAGCTGTTTTTT.

This clone was observed a handful of times. This rearrangement joins TRBV19 to TRBJ1-2; 8 bases align to TRBD1. The CDR3 totals 14 residues. The junction had 8 bases not matched to a gene; V was cut back by 6 bases and J by 5 bases. The germline gives CDR1 LNHDA, CDR2 SQIVND (reference sequence). CDR3 sequence (DNA): TGTGCCAGTAGGACTGGGACAGGAAGATATGGCTACACCTTC. Translating gives CASRTGTGRYGYTF.

The J gene is TRBJ2-7, the V gene TRBV5-1, with TRBD2 as a possible D gene (6 bases). V shed 4 bases and J shed 3 bases, with 17 bases lying between them. The germline V gene encodes CDR1 SGHRS and CDR2 YFSETQ. This CDR3 is 15 amino acids long. The CDR3 is CASSPMAGNDYEQYF. The CDR3 DNA reads TGCGCCAGCAGCCCAATGGCGGGGAACGACTACGAGCAGTACTTC.

This clone has more than one count but fewer than ten. The CDR3 loop reads CASSPQPGTGTKETQYF. The CDR3 bases are TGTGCCAGCAGCCCCCAACCCGGGACAGGGACAAAAGAGACCCAGTACTTC. This chain joins TRBV7-3 and TRBJ2-5; 9 bases align to TRBD1. This CDR3 region has 17 residues. Germline V gene sequence: CDR1 SGHTA, CDR2 FQGTGA. J gave up 3 bases and V 5 bases, and 13 bases lay outside the gene matches.

This chain joins TRBV30 and TRBJ1-1; D may be TRBD1 (5 bases). Trimming pared 1 base from V and 10 bases from J, leaving 13 bases between. The germline gives CDR1 GTSNPN, CDR2 SVGIG (reference sequence). CDR3 length: 12 amino acids. The CDR3 spells CAWSAGFGAAFF. The CDR3 DNA follows: TGTGCCTGGAGTGCAGGGTTTGGGGCAGCTTTCTTT.

A word on this clone: The sample carries other DNA sequences with the same CDR3. The chain combines TRBV27 with TRBJ2-5, with TRBD1 matching over 8 bases. The junction had 13 bases not matched to a gene; V was cut back by 5 bases and J by 5 bases. This CDR3 region has 16 residues. The V gene's germline CDR1 is MNHEY and CDR2 SMNVEV (reference sequence). The CDR3 loop reads CASSPSGTGGRETQYF. For the CDR3, the DNA is TGTGCCAGCAGTCCCTCAGGGACAGGAGGAAGGGAGACCCAGTACTTC.

The V gene is TRBV19, the J gene TRBJ2-7; 9 bases map to TRBD1. V lost 5 bases to trimming and J lost 3 bases; unmatched junction nucleotides: 5. There are 14 residues in the CDR3. Germline V gives CDR1 LNHDA, CDR2 SQIVND (reference sequence). For the CDR3, the DNA is TGTGCCAGTAGTGCGAGACAGGGGGGCTACGAGCAGTACTTC. Amino acid sequence: CASSARQGGYEQYF. Drawing the rest from reference TRBV19 and TRBJ2-7, the complete variable domain is DGGITQSPKYLFRKEGQNVTLSCEQNLNHDAMYWYRQDPGQGLRLIYYSQIVNDFQKGDIAEGYSVSREKKESFPLTVTSAQKNPTAFYLCASSARQGGYEQYFGPGTRLTVT.

The genes are TRBV19 and TRBJ2-1; weak D call: TRBD1 (5 bases). Per the germline V gene, CDR1 is LNHDA and CDR2 is SQIVND (reference sequence). This CDR3 is built from 14 residues. The V end was cut by 3 bases, the J end by 9 bases, with 15 bases between. In nucleotides, the CDR3 is TGTGCCAGTAGTATTAGCCAGGGTATTGGTGAGCAGTTCTTC. It is translated as CASSISQGIGEQFF.

This clone turned up a few times. The chain has TRBV6-5 and TRBJ1-1, with 8 bases identical to TRBD1. The germline CDR1 and CDR2 sequences are MNHEY and SVGAGI. The CDR3 is made up of 13 amino acids. V lost 5 bases, J lost 2 bases, and 1 base stayed unmatched. The CDR3, as DNA: TGTGCCAGCAGTGGACAGGGAAACACTGAAGCTTTCTTT. Translation: CASSGQGNTEAFF.

A few counts support this clone. This chain joins TRBV9 and TRBJ2-5; D perhaps matches TRBD2 (6 bases). The germline CDR1 and CDR2 sequences are SGDLS and YYNGEE. Trimming took off 4 bases at V and 1 base at J, with 17 bases between the two ends. The CDR3 contains 16 residues. Here the CDR3 DNA reads TGTGCCAGCAGCCCCCTCGCCGGGCGGGGCCAAGAGACCCAGTACTTC. It translates to CASSPLAGRGQETQYF.

This clone was picked up a small number of times. The V gene is TRBV7-2, the J gene TRBJ2-1, with a weak D call TRBD1 (6 bases). This CDR3 has 15 residues. Germline V gene lookup returns CDR1 SGHTA and CDR2 FQGNSA. Trimming removed 4 bases at V and 7 bases at J, with 17 bases between. CDR3: CASSSQGILGNEQFF. The CDR3 DNA is TGTGCCAGCAGCTCCCAGGGGATCTTGGGGAATGAGCAGTTCTTC.

This clone has only a few counts. The J gene is TRBJ1-5, the V gene TRBV5-6; D possibly corresponds to TRBD1 (5 bases). V was pared by 4 bases and J by 5 bases, with 13 bases between. Looked up from germline, CDR1 is SGHDT and CDR2 is YYEEEE. This CDR3 has 14 residues. This chain's CDR3 is CASSRRGSDQPQHF. The CDR3 DNA reads as TGTGCCAGCAGCCGAAGGGGATCCGATCAGCCCCAGCATTTT.

The chain recombines TRBV15 with TRBJ2-7, with 8 bases aligning to TRBD1. CDR3 length: 16 residues. Germline V gene sequence: CDR1 LNHNV, CDR2 YYDKDF (reference sequence). The V gene end was trimmed by 1 base and the J gene end by 6 bases; junction bases not matched to a gene: 11. The CDR3 loop reads CATSRAIGTGYVEQYF. The CDR3 DNA reads TGTGCCACCAGCAGAGCGATCGGGACAGGTTACGTCGAGCAGTACTTC.

The chain links TRBV4-2 to TRBJ2-3; 12 bases agree with TRBD2. The CDR3 sequence is 20 residues long. J gave up 0 bases and V 1 base, and 11 bases lay outside the gene matches. The V gene's germline CDR1 is LGHNA and CDR2 YNFKEQ. The CDR3 reads CASSQGVGLAGITSTDTQYF. The CDR3 DNA follows: TGTGCCAGCAGCCAAGGCGTGGGACTAGCGGGTATAACGAGCACAGATACGCAGTATTTT.

This clone was observed at least ten times. The V and J genes are TRBV29-1 and TRBJ2-2; D unclear. The CDR3 has 13 residues. V lost 4 bases and J lost 2, with 8 bases in between. Germline values: CDR1 SQVTM, CDR2 ANQGSEA. The CDR3 DNA reads as TGCAGCGTTGGGGCAAGAAACACCGGGGAGCTGTTTTTT. Encoded protein: CSVGARNTGELFF.